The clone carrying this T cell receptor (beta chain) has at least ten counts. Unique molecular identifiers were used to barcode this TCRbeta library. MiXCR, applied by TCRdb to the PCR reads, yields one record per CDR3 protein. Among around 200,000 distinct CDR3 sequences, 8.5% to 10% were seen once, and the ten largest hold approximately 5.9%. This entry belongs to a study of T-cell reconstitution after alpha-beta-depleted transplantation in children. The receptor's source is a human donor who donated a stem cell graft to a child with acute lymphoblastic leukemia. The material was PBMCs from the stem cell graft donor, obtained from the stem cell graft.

The chain's CDR3 is CASSQAAEAFF. The CDR3 DNA reads as TGTGCCAGCAGCCAAGCGGCTGAAGCTTTCTTT. This chain uses TRBV3-1 with TRBJ1-1; unclear D gene. CDR3 length: 11 amino acids. Trimming shortened V by 1 base and J by 6 bases, and 3 bases separated the two germline ends. Germline CDR1 LGHDT, CDR2 YNNKEL (reference sequence).